A selection of T cell receptor beta chains follows, all from one sample in a study of shared clonotypes between healthy human individuals. The protocol was immunoSEQ multiplex PCR, while the TCRdb copy is restricted to in-frame clones and leaves out a portion. The sample shows around 1,900,000 clones, 93% of them seen only once. Sequenced: naive CD8+ T cells from PBMCs. The receptors here all came from a man between 18 and 35 years old in good health. Some clones in this sample may be carry-over from other donors' samples. The CDR3 runs from the conserved cysteine through the conserved F or W. A D gene is named only where the DNA matches it firmly. Some rows mark clone size as missing; the rest say once, few, many or name a class of expanded clone.

>.|.|TRBJ2-1|TRBV9
CASSETRGNEQFF
TGTGCCAGCAGCGAGACTAGAGGCAATGAGCAGTTCTTC
>.|.|TRBJ2-1|TRBV28
CASSFSNEDEQFF
TGTGCCAGCAGTTTTAGCAACGAGGATGAGCAGTTCTTC
>.|.|TRBJ2-1|TRBV7-8
CASSTRTFPDNEQFF
TGTGCCAGCAGCACTCGGACGTTCCCAGACAATGAGCAGTTCTTC
>.|.|TRBJ2-3|TRBV27
CASSLLGVSSTDTQYF
TGTGCCAGCAGCCTCCTCGGGGTATCCAGCACAGATACGCAGTATTTT
>once|.|TRBJ2-7|TRBV2
CASSEEGEYEQYF
TGTGCCAGCAGTGAAGAGGGGGAGTACGAGCAGTACTTC
>few|.|TRBJ1-5|TRBV5-5
CASSLEREVHQPQHF
TGTGCCAGCAGCTTGGAGAGGGAAGTCCATCAGCCCCAGCATTTT
>few|.|TRBJ1-1|TRBV2
CASPRGMNTEAFF
TGTGCCAGCCCCCGCGGAATGAACACTGAAGCTTTCTTT
>once|.|TRBJ2-5|TRBV9
CASSVDLDQETQYF
TGTGCCAGCAGCGTAGACCTAGATCAAGAGACCCAGTACTTC
>once|TRBD2|TRBJ2-5|TRBV28
CASTRGAGGPRRETQYF
TGTGCCAGCACCCGGGGAGCGGGAGGGCCTAGACGGGAGACCCAGTACTTC
>.|TRBD2|TRBJ2-7|TRBV7-9
CASSPRTSGYSSYEQYF
TGTGCCAGCAGCCCACGGACTAGCGGGTACAGCTCCTACGAGCAGTACTTC
>.|.|TRBJ2-5|TRBV28
CASSLGSQETQYF
TGTGCCAGCAGTTTGGGAAGTCAAGAGACCCAGTACTTC
>.|TRBD1|TRBJ1-5|TRBV27
CASSLTGTGVSQPQHF
TGTGCCAGCAGTTTAACGGGGACAGGGGTTTCTCAGCCCCAGCATTTT
>once|.|TRBJ2-1|TRBV19
CASSPGTHSYNEQFF
TGTGCCAGTAGTCCCGGGACTCATTCCTACAATGAGCAGTTCTTC
>many|.|TRBJ1-5|TRBV5-6
CASSLVGINQPQHF
TGTGCCAGCAGCTTGGTGGGTATTAATCAGCCCCAGCATTTT
>.|.|TRBJ2-7|TRBV11-3
CASSLSAASGEQYF
TGTGCCAGCAGCTTATCTGCCGCCTCGGGTGAGCAGTACTTC
>.|.|TRBJ1-3|TRBV5-6
CASSLLTQGFLDTIYF
TGTGCCAGCAGCTTGCTAACCCAGGGCTTCTTGGACACCATATATTTT
>.|.|TRBJ2-7|TRBV4-2
CASSQGQYSYEQYF
TGTGCCAGCAGCCAAGGACAGTACTCCTACGAGCAGTACTTC
>.|TRBD1|TRBJ2-7|TRBV11-2
CASSLDGTGSEQYF
TGTGCCAGCAGCTTAGACGGGACAGGAAGCGAGCAGTACTTC
>once|.|TRBJ1-1|TRBV7-3
CASSLTLGAAEAFF
TGTGCCAGCAGCTTAACGTTGGGGGCCGCTGAAGCTTTCTTT
>.|.|TRBJ2-7|TRBV6-1
CASSGYRDSYEQYF
TGTGCCAGCAGTGGCTACAGGGATAGCTACGAGCAGTACTTC
>.|.|TRBJ1-1|TRBV4-2
CASSQEMGARAEAFF
TGTGCCAGCAGCCAAGAAATGGGGGCTAGGGCTGAAGCTTTCTTT
>once|.|TRBJ1-4|TRBV19
CASSIPRGPTGEKLFF
TGTGCCAGTAGTATACCCCGGGGGCCGACTGGTGAAAAACTGTTTTTT
>.|.|TRBJ2-4|TRBV27
CASKERDIQYF
TGTGCCAGCAAAGAGAGGGACATTCAGTACTTC
>.|TRBD2|TRBJ2-1|TRBV18
CASSPPTSGSYSYNEQFF
TGTGCCAGCTCACCTCCGACTAGCGGGAGTTACTCCTACAATGAGCAGTTCTTC